This T cell receptor beta chain was captured in a study of T cell responses to AZD1222 COVID-19 vaccine. Trimming took 1 base from V and 7 from J, leaving 14 bases between them. This CDR3 region has 15 residues. The germline CDR1 and CDR2 sequences are LGHDT and YNNKEL (reference sequence). Whole-study findings and limits: Clonal diversity was possibly underestimated; the donors were predominantly white British and more often female.

Generated by immunoSEQ multiplex PCR, the TCRdb table keeps only in-frame clones and is missing some. The sample has some 120,000 clones; roughly 90% are singletons. Comment on this clone: The target antigen is unknown.

The sample here was peripheral blood, taken on day 0 of AZD1222 vaccination. The receptor's source is an adult in good health. The rearrangement joins TRBV3-1 (or the pseudogene TRBV3-2) to TRBJ2-1, with D tentatively TRBD1 (5 bases). Here the CDR3 DNA reads TGTGCCAGCAGCCAAGGGCAGGGATTGTCGAATGAGCAGTTCTTC. Its translation: CASSQGQGLSNEQFF.